The subject of this entry is one TCR beta chain. The data were obtained in a study of blood T cell repertoires in COVID-19. Clones were read by immunoSEQ multiplex PCR, and TCRdb kept only the in-frame ones, dropping some. The data hold about 180,000 clones, with about nine tenths observed a single time. Ages ranged from 18 to 89 years, with residence in approximately 25 US areas. This CDR3 has 13 residues. Germline loops: CDR1 LGHNT, CDR2 FRNRAP. The V end was cut by 6 bases, the J end by 3 bases, with 11 bases between. This sequence joins TRBV12-5 and TRBJ1-1, with a tentative D call TRBD1 (5 bases). The clonotype originates from a woman aged 18-29 years who had recovered from COVID-19. The sample comprised PBMCs or T cells enriched from blood (not recorded which). The CDR3 protein is CASGGEGDTEAFF. DNA for the CDR3: TGTGCTAGTGGCGGCGAAGGGGACACTGAAGCTTTCTTT.